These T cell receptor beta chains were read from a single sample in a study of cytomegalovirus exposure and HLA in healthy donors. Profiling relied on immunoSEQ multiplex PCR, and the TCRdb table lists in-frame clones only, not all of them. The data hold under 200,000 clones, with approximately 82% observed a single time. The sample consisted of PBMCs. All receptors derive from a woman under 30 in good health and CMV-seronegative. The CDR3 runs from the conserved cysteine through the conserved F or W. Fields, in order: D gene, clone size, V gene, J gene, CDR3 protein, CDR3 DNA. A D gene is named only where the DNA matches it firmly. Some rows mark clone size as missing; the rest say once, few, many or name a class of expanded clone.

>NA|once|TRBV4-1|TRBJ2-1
CASSHSGYSYNEQFF
TGCGCCAGCAGCCACAGCGGTTATTCCTACAATGAGCAGTTCTTC
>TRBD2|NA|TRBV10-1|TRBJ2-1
CASSESSLRGTSGINEQFF
TGCGCCAGCAGTGAGTCGAGTCTACGGGGGACTAGCGGGATCAATGAGCAGTTCTTC
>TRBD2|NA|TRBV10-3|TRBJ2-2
CAISGGLATNTGELFF
TGTGCCATCAGTGGGGGACTAGCGACGAACACCGGGGAGCTGTTTTTT
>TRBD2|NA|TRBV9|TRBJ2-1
CASSPLGGGPFIEQFF
TGTGCCAGCAGCCCCCTCGGGGGAGGGCCGTTTATTGAGCAGTTCTTC
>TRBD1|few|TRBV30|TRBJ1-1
CAWGRRGPTEAFF
TGTGCCTGGGGTCGCAGGGGGCCGACTGAAGCTTTCTTT
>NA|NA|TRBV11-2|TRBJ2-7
CASSYPGEQYF
TGTGCCAGCAGTTATCCCGGGGAGCAGTACTTC
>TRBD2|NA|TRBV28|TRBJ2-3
CASCRSGTADTQYF
TGTGCCAGCTGTCGCAGCGGGACGGCAGATACGCAGTATTTT
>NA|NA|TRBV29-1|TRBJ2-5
CSVGGETQYF
TGCAGCGTCGGGGGAGAGACCCAGTACTTC
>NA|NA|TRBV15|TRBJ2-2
CATSRDQGDYTGELFF
TGTGCCACCAGCAGAGACCAGGGGGACTACACCGGGGAGCTGTTTTTT
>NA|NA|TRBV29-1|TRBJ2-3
CSVNPPSGSDTQYF
TGCAGCGTCAACCCCCCATCCGGTTCAGATACGCAGTATTTT
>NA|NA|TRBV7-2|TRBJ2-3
CASSSGRAGLGGDTQYF
TGTGCCAGCAGTTCCGGGCGGGCGGGGCTGGGCGGGGATACGCAGTATTTT
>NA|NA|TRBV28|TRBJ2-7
CASSLWAGVHEQYF
TGTGCCAGCAGTTTATGGGCAGGGGTCCACGAGCAGTACTTC
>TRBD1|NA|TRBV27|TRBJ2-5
CASSPYRGSFQETQYF
TGTGCCAGCAGTCCTTACAGGGGCTCCTTCCAAGAGACCCAGTACTTC
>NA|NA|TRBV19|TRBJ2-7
CASAPLISSYEQYF
TGTGCCAGTGCCCCTCTGATTAGCTCCTACGAGCAGTACTTC
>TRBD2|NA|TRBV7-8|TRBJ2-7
CASSPGGRPSYEQYF
TGTGCCAGCAGCCCCGGGGGGAGGCCTTCCTACGAGCAGTACTTC
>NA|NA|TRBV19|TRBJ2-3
CASSMSSPGTDTQYF
TGTGCCAGTAGTATGTCTTCGCCGGGGACAGATACGCAGTATTTT
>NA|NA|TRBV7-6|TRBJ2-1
CASSFIDREQFF
TGTGCCAGCAGCTTTATAGACAGGGAGCAGTTCTTC
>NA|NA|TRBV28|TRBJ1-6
CATSHGGSAENSPLHF
TGTGCCACCTCCCATGGCGGGTCGGCGGAAAATTCACCCCTCCACTTT
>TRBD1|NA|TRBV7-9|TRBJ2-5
CASSWGTGGVGQETQYF
TGTGCCAGCAGCTGGGGGACAGGGGGAGTAGGGCAAGAGACCCAGTACTTC
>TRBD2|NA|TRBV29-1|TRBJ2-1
CSVVPGLAGGSSYNEQFF
TGCAGCGTTGTTCCGGGACTAGCGGGAGGGAGCTCCTACAATGAGCAGTTCTTC
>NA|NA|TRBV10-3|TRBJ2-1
CAISRENNEQFF
TGTGCCATCAGTAGAGAGAACAATGAGCAGTTCTTC
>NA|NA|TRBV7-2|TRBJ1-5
CASSLRGASNQPQHF
TGTGCCAGCAGCTTACGGGGGGCCAGCAATCAGCCCCAGCATTTT
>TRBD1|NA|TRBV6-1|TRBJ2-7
CASSQTGFPSYEQYF
TGTGCCAGCAGTCAGACAGGGTTCCCATCCTACGAGCAGTACTTC
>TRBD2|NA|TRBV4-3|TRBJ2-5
CASSQAGGETQYF
TGCGCCAGCAGCCAAGCGGGGGGAGAGACCCAGTACTTC
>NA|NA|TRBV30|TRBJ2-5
CAWTPKGAQYF
TGTGCCTGGACACCAAAGGGGGCCCAGTACTTC
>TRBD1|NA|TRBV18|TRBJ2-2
CASSPSRTGGSPGELFF
TGTGCCAGCTCACCGTCAAGGACAGGGGGCTCCCCCGGGGAGCTGTTTTTT
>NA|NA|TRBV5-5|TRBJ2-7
CASSQNSPGYEQYF
TGTGCCAGCAGCCAAAATTCACCCGGGTACGAGCAGTACTTC
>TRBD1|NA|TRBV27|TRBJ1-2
CASSELGTGDYGYTF
TGTGCCAGCAGTGAACTAGGGACAGGGGATTATGGCTACACCTTC
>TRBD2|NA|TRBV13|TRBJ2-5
CASSFGDTSGTQETQYF
TGTGCCAGCAGCTTTGGGGATACTAGCGGAACCCAAGAGACCCAGTACTTC
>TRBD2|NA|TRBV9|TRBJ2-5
CASSPSGGGRSSETQYF
TGTGCCAGCAGCCCCTCCGGGGGGGGGCGGTCATCGGAGACCCAGTACTTC
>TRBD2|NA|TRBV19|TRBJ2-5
CASSFLGLAEQGETQYF
TGTGCCAGTAGTTTTCTGGGACTAGCGGAACAGGGAGAGACCCAGTACTTC
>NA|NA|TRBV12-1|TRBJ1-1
CASSPAIFGGAFF
TGTGCCAGCAGCCCTGCTATCTTCGGAGGAGCTTTCTTT
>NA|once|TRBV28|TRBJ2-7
CASSLYGREQYF
TGTGCCAGCAGTTTGTATGGGCGCGAGCAGTACTTC
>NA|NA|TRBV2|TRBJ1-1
CASRTQGRDTEAFF
TGTGCCAGCAGAACCCAAGGGAGAGACACTGAAGCTTTCTTT
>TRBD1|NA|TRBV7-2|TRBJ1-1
CASSTLGTGGAAFF
TGTGCCAGCAGCACCCTGGGGACAGGGGGCGCGGCTTTCTTT
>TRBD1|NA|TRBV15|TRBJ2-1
CATRGTGNNEQFF
TGTGCCACCAGGGGGACAGGGAACAATGAGCAGTTCTTC
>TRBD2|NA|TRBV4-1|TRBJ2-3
CASSQDSRRTSGAVADTQYF
TGCGCCAGCAGCCAAGATTCCAGAAGGACTAGCGGGGCAGTGGCAGATACGCAGTATTTT
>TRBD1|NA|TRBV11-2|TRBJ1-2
CASSTEQGLNYGYTF
TGTGCCAGCAGCACAGAACAGGGGCTTAACTATGGCTACACCTTC
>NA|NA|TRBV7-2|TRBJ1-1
CASSPGTAIWVAFF
TGTGCCAGCAGCCCCGGGACTGCCATCTGGGTAGCTTTCTTT
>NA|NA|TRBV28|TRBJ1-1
CASSLQGRAEAFF
TGTGCCAGCAGTTTACAGGGTCGTGCTGAAGCTTTCTTT
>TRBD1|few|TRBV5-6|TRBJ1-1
CASSSPGEDRGLNTEAFF
TGTGCCAGCAGCTCCCCCGGTGAGGACAGGGGGCTGAACACTGAAGCTTTCTTT
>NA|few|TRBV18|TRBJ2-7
CASSLLEAGEQYF
TGTGCCAGCTCGCTCCTTGAGGCGGGTGAGCAGTACTTC
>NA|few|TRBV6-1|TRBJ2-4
CASSDGSGGLKNIQYF
TGTGCCAGCAGTGATGGCTCAGGGGGGCTTAAAAACATTCAGTACTTC
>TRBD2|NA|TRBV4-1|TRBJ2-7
CASSQPDSSGVITYEQYF
TGCGCCAGCAGCCAACCGGACTCTAGCGGGGTCATCACCTACGAGCAGTACTTC
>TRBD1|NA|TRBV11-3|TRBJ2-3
CASSSHLQGPTDTDTQYF
TGTGCCAGCAGCTCGCATTTACAGGGGCCTACTGATACAGATACGCAGTATTTT
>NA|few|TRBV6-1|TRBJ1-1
CASSGAETGNTEAFF
TGTGCCAGCAGTGGTGCCGAGACAGGGAACACTGAAGCTTTCTTT